What follows are 32 T cell receptor beta chains derived from one specimen sequenced in a study of early T cells in non-severe SARS-CoV-2 infection (dated by TCRdb to about 2021). Libraries were prepared through 5' RACE. Sequencing took place on a NextSeq 500. Through fastp at Q25 and MiXCR, TCRdb rebuilt clones from the public reads, retaining in-frame beta chains. A single entry per CDR3 protein holds the most common genes and DNA from its merged rows. Recorded for this sample are roughly 51,000 distinct CDR3 sequences; about 6.3% of them occurred a single time. The ten most abundant clones make up approximately 2.6% of the sample. The material was whole blood, obtained at baseline. The receptors derive from an adult who was a healthcare worker with PCR-confirmed SARS-CoV-2 infection or an uninfected control (not recorded which).

This clonotype was counted ten times or more. V gene TRBV7-2 combines with J gene TRBJ1-5, with TRBD1 as a possible D gene (5 bases). V was shortened by 0 bases and J by 1 base, with 7 bases between the two germline ends. Germline values: CDR1 SGHTA, CDR2 FQGNSA. The CDR3 sequence is 15 residues long. The CDR3 DNA reads TGTGCCAGCAGCTTAGCCCCAGGGAGCAATCAGCCCCAGCATTTT. Translation gives CASSLAPGSNQPQHF.

This clonotype occurred many times. The V and J genes are TRBV7-2 and TRBJ2-7, with D perhaps matching TRBD2 (6 bases). Trimming shortened V by 3 bases and J by 3 bases, and 15 bases separated the two germline ends. CDR3 length equals 15 residues. The germline V gene has CDR1 SGHTA and CDR2 FQGNSA. The CDR3 loop reads CASSFRTGEDYEQYF. The DNA of the CDR3 is TGTGCCAGCAGCTTCCGGACGGGGGAGGACTACGAGCAGTACTTC.

The J gene is TRBJ2-1, the V gene TRBV28; unclear D gene. Deletions cut 3 bases from V and 6 bases from J, with 3 bases between. Germline V gives CDR1 MDHEN, CDR2 SYDVKM. This CDR3 has 11 amino acids. CDR3 sequence (DNA): TGTGCCAGCAGTTTGTTCAATGAGCAGTTCTTC. Translation: CASSLFNEQFF.

The CDR3 spells CASSSTRDRGSQETQYF. Written as DNA, the CDR3 is TGTGCCAGCAGTTCCACCCGGGACAGGGGATCCCAAGAGACCCAGTACTTC. This chain uses TRBV27 with TRBJ2-5, with 10 bases matching TRBD1. Germline lookup yields CDR1 MNHEY and CDR2 SMNVEV (reference sequence). V lost 4 bases, J lost 1 base, and 9 bases stayed unmatched. The CDR3 is 17 residues long.

V usage is TRBV20-1 and J usage is TRBJ2-7, with D possibly matching TRBD2 (5 bases). From germline, CDR1 is DFQATT and CDR2 SNEGSKA (reference sequence). The CDR3 length is 14 residues. The V end lost 1 base, the J end lost 0 bases, and 10 bases lay between the germline ends. The CDR3 is CSARAEVNSYEQYF. CDR3 in DNA: TGCAGTGCTAGAGCGGAGGTAAACTCCTACGAGCAGTACTTC.

Many counts were recorded for this clonotype. The chain is built from TRBV15 and TRBJ2-2, with D hard to call. Germline CDR1 reads LNHNV; CDR2 reads YYDKDF (reference sequence). The CDR3 runs to 15 residues. Between the trimmed V and J ends, which lost 1 base and 1 base, there was a span of 7 bases. The CDR3 DNA sequence: TGTGCCACCAGCAGAGTTCGCGGGAACACCGGGGAGCTGTTTTTT. Its protein product is CATSRVRGNTGELFF.

This clonotype was seen at least ten times. The chain is built from TRBV24-1 and TRBJ2-3; 7 nucleotides line up with TRBD2. This CDR3 contains 14 residues. J gave up 2 bases and V 6 bases, and 4 bases lay outside the gene matches. The V gene's germline CDR1 is KGHDR and CDR2 SFDVKD. The CDR3 DNA reads as TGTGCCACCAGTCCTAGCGGATTCACAGATACGCAGTATTTT. Amino acids: CATSPSGFTDTQYF.

This clonotype was detected only a few times. This chain joins TRBV7-2 and TRBJ2-5; D may be TRBD1 (5 bases). This CDR3 has 14 amino acids. Germline V CDR1 and CDR2: SGHTA, FQGNSA. Trimming pared 2 bases from V and 3 bases from J, leaving 10 bases between. The CDR3 sequence is CASSLIRREETQYF. Written as DNA, the CDR3 is TGTGCCAGCAGCTTAATCCGCAGGGAAGAGACCCAGTACTTC.

This clonotype was detected a few times. V is TRBV7-2 and J is TRBJ2-7; D possibly corresponds to TRBD2 (5 bases). The germline gives CDR1 SGHTA, CDR2 FQGNSA. The CDR3 consists of 17 residues. V was pared by 4 bases and J by 3 bases, with 22 bases between. This chain's CDR3 is CASSSSPGATRRYEQYF. Here the CDR3 DNA reads TGTGCCAGCAGCTCGTCGCCCGGAGCCACTAGACGCTACGAGCAGTACTTC.

This clonotype appeared a few times. V usage is TRBV6-1 and J usage is TRBJ2-1, with TRBD2 matching over 7 bases. The CDR3 loop spans 12 amino acids. In germline, CDR1 is MNHNS, CDR2 SASEGT. Unmatched junction bases numbered 7, after V lost 7 bases and J lost 10 bases. CDR3 loop: CASNWGGSEQFF. DNA of the CDR3: TGTGCCAGCAATTGGGGAGGGTCCGAGCAGTTCTTC.

This clonotype occurred a few times. V is TRBV4-1 and J is TRBJ1-2; 9 bases line up with TRBD1. Germline V gene lookup returns CDR1 MGHRA and CDR2 YSYEKL. The CDR3 totals 16 residues. With V trimmed by 2 bases and J by 4 bases, 8 bases remained unmatched. The CDR3 sequence is CASSQTRDRDSYGYTF. CDR3 DNA: TGCGCCAGCAGCCAAACCCGGGACAGGGACTCCTATGGCTACACCTTC.

This clonotype was found many times. The chain uses TRBV18 and TRBJ1-1; D is unresolved. The CDR3 has 12 residues. Germline values: CDR1 KGHSH, CDR2 LQKENI. Trimming shortened V by 6 bases and J by 3 bases, and 8 bases separated the two germline ends. The CDR3, as DNA: TGTGCCAGCTCCGGGTCCGACACTGAAGCTTTCTTT. This sequence encodes CASSGSDTEAFF.

This clonotype showed up many times. The rearrangement uses TRBV7-2 and TRBJ2-3, with TRBD1 identical over 8 bases. Germline CDR1 reads SGHTA; CDR2 reads FQGNSA. Unmatched junction bases numbered 4, after V lost 5 bases and J lost 0 bases. The CDR3 spans 15 residues. CDR3 in amino acids: CASSHGQGSTDTQYF. The CDR3 nucleotides are TGTGCCAGCAGCCACGGACAGGGAAGCACAGATACGCAGTATTTT.

In its sample, this clonotype was seen many times. This chain uses TRBV18 with TRBJ1-1, with D possibly TRBD1 on 5 matching bases. Germline V gene lookup returns CDR1 KGHSH and CDR2 LQKENI. V lost 3 bases, J lost 2 bases, and 13 bases lay in between. The CDR3 is 15 residues long. In DNA, the CDR3 is TGTGCCAGCTCACCGGCACAGGCACTTAACACTGAAGCTTTCTTT. It codes for CASSPAQALNTEAFF.

This clonotype was picked up many times. The rearrangement joins TRBV12-5 to TRBJ2-7, with D possibly TRBD1 on 5 matching bases. V was trimmed by 4 bases and J by 3 bases, leaving 10 bases between them. Germline CDR1 LGHNT, CDR2 FRNRAP. The CDR3 spans 13 residues. In DNA form, the CDR3 reads TGTGCTAGTGGTTGGGGCGAAGTCTACGAGCAGTACTTC. Its protein product is CASGWGEVYEQYF.

This clonotype appeared a few times. J is TRBJ2-2 and V is TRBV6-6, with 9 bases matching TRBD2. V shed 5 bases and J 1 base; nucleotides not matched to a gene: 5. The germline V gene has CDR1 MNHNY and CDR2 SVGAGI (reference sequence). The CDR3 is made up of 16 amino acids. The CDR3 sequence is CASSRLAAQNTGELFF. DNA of the CDR3: TGTGCCAGCAGTAGACTAGCGGCCCAGAACACCGGGGAGCTGTTTTTT.

This clonotype was detected ten times or more. V and J are TRBV12-3 or TRBV12-4 and TRBJ2-1; D gene ambiguous. Trimming left V 6 bases short and J 0 bases short, with 12 bases between. This CDR3 is 15 amino acids long. The CDR3 loop is CASSRLHSSYNEQFF. In nucleotides, the CDR3 is TGTGCCAGCAGCCGACTCCATAGCTCCTACAATGAGCAGTTCTTC.

This clonotype was observed a few times. V and J are TRBV4-3 and TRBJ1-2; D might be TRBD1 (5 bases). Germline lookup yields CDR1 LGHNA and CDR2 YSLEER. The CDR3 extends over 15 amino acids. Trimming removed 2 bases from V and 4 bases from J, with 14 bases in between. The CDR3 spells CASSQRDGSSYGYTF. The CDR3 coding sequence is TGCGCCAGCAGCCAACGGGACGGATCCTCCTATGGCTACACCTTC.

V and J are TRBV20-1 and TRBJ1-2; D call uncertain. Trimming took 1 base from V and 4 from J, leaving 7 bases between them. The V gene's germline CDR1 is DFQATT and CDR2 SNEGSKA (reference sequence). This CDR3 spans 12 amino acids. The CDR3 sequence: CSARGDGYGYTF. CDR3 sequence (DNA): TGCAGTGCTAGAGGCGACGGCTATGGCTACACCTTC.

J is TRBJ2-5 and V is TRBV19; 10 nucleotides match TRBD2. The CDR3 runs to 15 residues. Germline V lookup: CDR1 LNHDA, CDR2 SQIVND (reference sequence). With 6 bases clipped from V and 5 bases from J, the junction kept 9 bases outside the gene matches. For the CDR3, the DNA is TGTGCCAGTAGAAGTAGCGGGGGGCCCCCGGAGACCCAGTACTTC. This encodes CASRSSGGPPETQYF.

V and J are TRBV13 and TRBJ1-1; the match to TRBD1 covers 9 bases. In germline, CDR1 is PRHDT, CDR2 FYEKMQ (reference sequence). The CDR3 covers 12 residues. Trimming removed 5 bases from V and 9 bases from J; junction bases left unmatched: 4. CDR3 region: CASSRGTGKAFF. In DNA form, the CDR3 reads TGTGCCAGCAGCCGGGGGACAGGGAAAGCTTTCTTT.

This clonotype appeared many times. V usage is TRBV15 and J usage is TRBJ1-5, with a tentative D call TRBD1 (6 bases). The V gene's germline CDR1 is LNHNV and CDR2 YYDKDF (reference sequence). This CDR3 spans 13 amino acids. The ends were cut back, 9 bases at V and 3 bases at J, with 12 bases in the middle. The CDR3 loop reads CATRTGLNQPQHF. In DNA, the CDR3 is TGTGCCACTAGAACAGGGCTCAATCAGCCCCAGCATTTT.

This clonotype was detected a few times. This chain uses TRBV30 with TRBJ1-2, with D tentatively TRBD1 (6 bases). V lost 0 bases to trimming and J lost 7 bases, with 12 bases between them. Germline V gene data show CDR1 as GTSNPN and CDR2 as SVGIG (reference sequence). The CDR3 has 13 amino acids. The CDR3 DNA follows: TGTGCCTGGAGTGTCCTACAGGGCTCTGGCTACACCTTC. Its translation is CAWSVLQGSGYTF.

The V gene is TRBV6-6, the J gene TRBJ2-3; D is ambiguous. V shed 8 bases and J shed 5 bases, with 5 bases lying between them. This CDR3 has 10 amino acids. CDR1 and CDR2 (germline): MNHNY, SVGAGI (reference sequence). The CDR3, as DNA: TGTGCCAGCTTAGGAGATACGCAGTATTTT. Translated, it gives CASLGDTQYF.

Many counts were recorded for this clonotype. The J gene is TRBJ1-5, the V gene TRBV6-2 or TRBV6-3; D gene unclear. The CDR3 extends over 14 amino acids. The germline gives CDR1 MNHEY, CDR2 SVGEGT. Trimming removed 2 bases at V and 0 bases at J, with 5 bases between. For the CDR3, the DNA is TGTGCCAGCAGTTACCTGGTTAGCAATCAGCCCCAGCATTTT. Its translation is CASSYLVSNQPQHF.

Many counts were recorded for this clonotype. CDR3 region: CASRRADHNSPLHF. In DNA, the CDR3 is TGTGCCAGCCGGAGGGCGGACCATAATTCACCCCTCCACTTT. The rearrangement uses TRBV13 and TRBJ1-6; D call uncertain. V dropped 8 bases and J dropped 5 bases, with 13 bases sitting between them. This CDR3 is built from 14 residues. Germline CDR1 PRHDT, CDR2 FYEKMQ (reference sequence). Supplemented by reference TRBV13 and TRBJ1-6, the full variable domain reads AAGVIQSPRHLIKEKRETATLKCYPIPRHDTVYWYQQGPGQDPQFLISFYEKMQSDKGSIPDRFSAQQFSDYHSELNMSSLELGDSALYFCASRRADHNSPLHFGNGTRLTVT.

This clonotype came up many times. The rearrangement joins TRBV27 to TRBJ2-1, with D unresolved. CDR3 size: 14 residues. V lost 6 bases to trimming and J lost 4 bases, with 13 bases between them. The germline V gene encodes CDR1 MNHEY and CDR2 SMNVEV (reference sequence). The CDR3 nucleotides are TGTGCCAGCAGCACACCAACACGTTACAATGAGCAGTTCTTC. It codes for CASSTPTRYNEQFF.

In its sample, this clonotype was seen many times. This chain uses TRBV28 with TRBJ2-7; 9 nucleotides line up with TRBD1. CDR1 is MDHEN and CDR2 is SYDVKM in the germline V gene. V shed 7 bases, J shed 7 bases, and the junction held 14 bases outside the gene matches. The CDR3 runs 15 residues. The CDR3 DNA reads TGTGCCAGCATTGCTCCGACAGGGGGGCGGAAAGAGCAGTACTTC. Residues: CASIAPTGGRKEQYF.

The chain combines TRBV25-1 with TRBJ1-5, with D possibly being TRBD1 (5 bases). Trimming took 5 bases from V and 3 from J, leaving 11 bases between them. CDR1 MGHDK and CDR2 SYGVNS come from the germline V gene. The length of the CDR3 is 14 residues. The CDR3 bases are TGTGCCAGCAGTCAGGGCGGTTACAATCAGCCCCAGCATTTT. This codes for CASSQGGYNQPQHF.

At least ten counts were recorded for this clonotype. This sequence joins TRBV11-3 and TRBJ1-1; unclear D gene. Germline V CDR1 and CDR2: SGHNT, YENEEA. CDR3 length: 15 amino acids. Trimming stripped 7 bases from V and 4 bases from J, with 19 bases between. The CDR3 is CASTQTGWESTEAFF. The CDR3 coding sequence is TGTGCCAGCACCCAGACGGGGTGGGAGAGCACTGAAGCTTTCTTT.

Ten or more counts support this clonotype. The chain recombines TRBV5-5 with TRBJ2-6; tentatively, D is TRBD2 (5 bases). With 4 bases removed from V and 0 bases from J, the gap between germline ends came to 11 bases. CDR1 SGHKS and CDR2 YYEKEE come from the germline V gene (reference sequence). This CDR3 comprises 16 residues. The CDR3 region is CASSEDWYSGANVLTF. The CDR3 DNA reads as TGTGCCAGCAGCGAGGACTGGTACTCTGGGGCCAACGTCCTGACTTTC. Full variable domain (missing parts from reference TRBV5-5 and TRBJ2-6): DAGVTQSPTHLIKTRGQQVTLRCSPISGHKSVSWYQQVLGQGPQFIFQYYEKEERGRGNFPDRFSARQFPNYSSELNVNALLLGDSALYLCASSEDWYSGANVLTFGAGSRLTVL.

This clonotype has a handful of counts. The rearrangement uses TRBV27 and TRBJ2-3; D is unclear. Germline V gene data show CDR1 as MNHEY and CDR2 as SMNVEV (reference sequence). The CDR3 is 14 amino acids. V was clipped by 8 bases and J by 1 base, with 13 bases between them. The CDR3 coding sequence is TGTGCCAGCCTCCCCGGCTTGGGCACAGATACGCAGTATTTT. It specifies CASLPGLGTDTQYF.